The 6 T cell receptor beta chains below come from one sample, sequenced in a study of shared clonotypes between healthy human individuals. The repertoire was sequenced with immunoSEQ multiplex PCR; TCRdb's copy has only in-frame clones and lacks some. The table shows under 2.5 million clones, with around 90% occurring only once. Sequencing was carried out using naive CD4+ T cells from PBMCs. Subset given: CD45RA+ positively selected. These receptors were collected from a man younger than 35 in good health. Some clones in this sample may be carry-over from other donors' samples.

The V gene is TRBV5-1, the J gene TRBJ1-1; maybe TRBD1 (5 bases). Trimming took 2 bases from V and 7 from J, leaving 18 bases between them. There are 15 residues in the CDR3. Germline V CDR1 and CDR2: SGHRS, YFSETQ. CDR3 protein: CASSLTGTGNVEAFF. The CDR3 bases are TGCGCCAGCAGCTTAACCGGGACGGGGAACGTTGAAGCTTTCTTT.

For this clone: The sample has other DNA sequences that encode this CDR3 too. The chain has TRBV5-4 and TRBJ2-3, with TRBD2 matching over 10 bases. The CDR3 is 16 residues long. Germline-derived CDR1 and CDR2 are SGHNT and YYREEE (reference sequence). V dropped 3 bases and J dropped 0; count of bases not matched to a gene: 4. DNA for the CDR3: TGTGCCAGCAGCTCGAGGACTAGCGGAAGCACAGATACGCAGTATTTT. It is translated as CASSSRTSGSTDTQYF.

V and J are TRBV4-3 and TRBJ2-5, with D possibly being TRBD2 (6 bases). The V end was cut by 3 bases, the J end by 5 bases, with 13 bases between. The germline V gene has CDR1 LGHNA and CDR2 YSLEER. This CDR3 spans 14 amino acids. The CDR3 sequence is CASSHLPRGETQYF. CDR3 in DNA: TGCGCCAGCAGCCACCTCCCCCGGGGGGAGACCCAGTACTTC.

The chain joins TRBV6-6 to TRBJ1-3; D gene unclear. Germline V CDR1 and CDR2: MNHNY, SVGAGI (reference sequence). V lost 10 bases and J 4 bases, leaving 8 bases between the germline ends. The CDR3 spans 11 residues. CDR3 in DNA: TGTGCCACCGGAACGGGAAACACCATATATTTT. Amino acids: CATGTGNTIYF.

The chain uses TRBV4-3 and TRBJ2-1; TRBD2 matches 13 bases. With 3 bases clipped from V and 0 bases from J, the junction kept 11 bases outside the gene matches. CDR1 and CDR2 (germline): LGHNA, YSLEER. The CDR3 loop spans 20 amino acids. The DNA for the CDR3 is TGCGCCAGCAGCCAGGCCGGGACTAGCGGGACTATGAGCTCCTACAATGAGCAGTTCTTC. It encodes CASSQAGTSGTMSSYNEQFF.

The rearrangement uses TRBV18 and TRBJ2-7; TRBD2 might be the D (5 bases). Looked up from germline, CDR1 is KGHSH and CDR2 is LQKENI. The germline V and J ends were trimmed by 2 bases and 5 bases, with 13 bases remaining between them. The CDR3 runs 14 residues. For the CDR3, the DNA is TGTGCCAGCTCACCAATTCGGAGCGGCAACGAGCAGTACTTC. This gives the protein CASSPIRSGNEQYF.